The 5 T cell receptor beta chains below come from one sample, sequenced in a study of cytomegalovirus exposure and HLA in healthy donors. The PCR contained 60 Vbeta and 13 Jbeta primers. Profiled with immunoSEQ multiplex PCR; TCRdb holds only in-frame clones, not every one. The table records 99,000 or so clones, over 9.5% of them present only once. Source material: PBMCs. The receptors stem from a man aged 40-49 years in good health and CMV-seropositive.

The chain couples TRBV11-2 to TRBJ2-7, with TRBD1 matching over 10 bases. CDR3 length: 15 residues. Germline V lookup: CDR1 SGHAT, CDR2 FQNNGV. With 7 bases clipped from V and 7 bases from J, the junction kept 13 bases outside the gene matches. The CDR3 DNA is TGTGCCAGCACCCGCCGGGACAGGGGTCTTCGGGAGCAGTACTTC. It is translated as CASTRRDRGLREQYF.

The chain has TRBV5-1 and TRBJ1-1; no definite D call. Germline assignment: CDR1 SGHRS and CDR2 YFSETQ. Trimming removed 2 bases at V and 8 bases at J, with 13 bases between. The length of the CDR3 is 13 residues. CDR3 nucleotide sequence: TGCGCCAGCAGCTTACAAGGACTCTCCGAAGCTTTCTTT. Protein sequence: CASSLQGLSEAFF. Using reference TRBV5-1 and TRBJ1-1 for the parts outside the CDR3, the full variable domain is KAGVTQTPRYLIKTRGQQVTLSCSPISGHRSVSWYQQTPGQGLQFLFEYFSETQRNKGNFPGRFSGRQFSNSRSEMNVSTLELGDSALYLCASSLQGLSEAFFGQGTRLTVV.

The J gene is TRBJ2-7, the V gene TRBV4-3; 9 bases are shared with TRBD1. The CDR3 runs 15 residues. The germline V gene has CDR1 LGHNA and CDR2 YSLEER. V lost 3 bases and J lost 5; bases outside the gene matches: 8. CDR3 loop: CASSHRTGVNHEQYF. For the CDR3, the DNA is TGCGCCAGCAGCCATAGGACAGGGGTAAACCACGAGCAGTACTTC.

This clone was recorded a few times. The chain joins TRBV11-2 to TRBJ2-1; weak D call: TRBD2 (6 bases). Looked up from germline, CDR1 is SGHAT and CDR2 is FQNNGV. Trimming stripped 1 base from V and 7 bases from J, with 8 bases between. The CDR3 length is 13 residues. CDR3 protein: CASSLVAGNEQFF. The CDR3 coding sequence is TGTGCCAGCAGCTTAGTGGCGGGGAATGAGCAGTTCTTC.

This sequence joins TRBV19 and TRBJ2-2, with 13 positions matching TRBD2. The V gene end was trimmed by 5 bases and the J gene end by 4 bases; junction bases not matched to a gene: 7. CDR1 LNHDA and CDR2 SQIVND come from the germline V gene (reference sequence). The CDR3 extends over 17 amino acids. This chain's CDR3 is CASSPGLAGVSTGELFF. In nucleotides, the CDR3 is TGTGCCAGTAGTCCCGGACTAGCGGGAGTTTCCACCGGGGAGCTGTTTTTT.